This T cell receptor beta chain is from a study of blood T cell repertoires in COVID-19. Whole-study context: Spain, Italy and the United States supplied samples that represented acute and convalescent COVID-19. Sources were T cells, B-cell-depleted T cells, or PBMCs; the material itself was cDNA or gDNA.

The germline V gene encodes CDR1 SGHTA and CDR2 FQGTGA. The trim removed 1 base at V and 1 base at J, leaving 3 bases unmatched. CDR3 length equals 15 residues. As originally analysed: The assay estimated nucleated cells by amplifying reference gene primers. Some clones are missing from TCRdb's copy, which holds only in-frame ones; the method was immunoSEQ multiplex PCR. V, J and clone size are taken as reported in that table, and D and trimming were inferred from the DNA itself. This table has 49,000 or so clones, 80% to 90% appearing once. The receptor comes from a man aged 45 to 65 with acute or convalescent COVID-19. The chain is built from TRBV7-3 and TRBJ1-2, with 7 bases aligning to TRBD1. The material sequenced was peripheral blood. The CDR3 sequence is CASSLKGTDNYGYTF. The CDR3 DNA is TGTGCCAGCAGCTTAAAGGGGACAGATAACTATGGCTACACCTTC. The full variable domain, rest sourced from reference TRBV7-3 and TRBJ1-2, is GAGVSQTPSNKVTEKGKYVELRCDPISGHTALYWYRQSLGQGPEFLIYFQGTGAADDSGLPNDRFFAVRPEGSVSTLKIQRTERGDSAVYLCASSLKGTDNYGYTFGSGTRLTVV.